The sample holds a few counts of the clone carrying this T cell receptor (beta chain). Antigen: not known. Assay used: immunoSEQ multiplex PCR; TCRdb lists only in-frame clones, some missing. The sample comprises roughly 200,000 clones, around 80% of which are singletons, and about 1.2% rests with the top ten. This sample was included in a study of cytomegalovirus exposure and HLA in healthy donors. Study outcomes and limitations: Overall, approximately 180 TCR beta chains were annotated as cytomegalovirus-associated.

Input material: PBMCs. The sequence was obtained from a woman aged 25 to 45 in good health and CMV-seronegative.

CDR3 sequence reads: CASSQQGLNTEAFF. The CDR3 region has the DNA TGTGCCAGCTCGCAACAGGGATTGAACACTGAAGCTTTCTTT. The chain uses TRBV18 and TRBJ1-1; D possibly corresponds to TRBD1 (6 bases). CDR3 length equals 14 residues. V was pared by 6 bases and J by 0 bases, with 11 bases between. Germline CDR1 is KGHSH and CDR2 is LQKENI. The whole variable domain, remainder taken from reference TRBV18 and TRBJ1-1, is NAGVMQNPRHLVRRRGQEARLRCSPMKGHSHVYWYRQLPEEGLKFMVYLQKENIIDESGMPKERFSAEFPKEGPSILRIQQVVRGDSAAYFCASSQQGLNTEAFFGQGTRLTVV.